Sequencing of this TCR beta chain was carried out in a study of T cell clusters in autoimmune cytopenias (dated by TCRdb to between 2018 and 2021). Broadly, across the study: TRB sequencing reached a median depth of approximately 50,000 reads per sample and yielded a median of about 2,500 distinct TRB clonotypes per sample. In autoimmune cytopenia patients, peripheral blood TRB and IGH repertoires were sequenced during active disease and over treatment follow-up, together with healthy, CLL and autoimmune hepatitis controls. The study was designed to test whether a disease-specific immune repertoire signature usable as a blood-based biomarker is carried by autoimmune cytopenia patients.

Each sample's TRB amplification started from around 230 ng of peripheral blood genomic DNA, which corresponds to 35,000 to 45,000 genome equivalents. TRB rearrangements were amplified by multiplex PCR using a touch-down protocol with TRB-A and TRB-B primer pools mixed in one tube. Illumina adapters and sample indices were added to the amplicons through two consecutive PCR reactions performed with Phusion HS II polymerase. The amplicons were purified from gel with the NucleoSpin Gel and PCR Clean-up kit, after which the amplicons were quantified by Qubit and checked for quality on an Agilent 2100 Bioanalyzer. Sequencing of the libraries was performed on an Illumina MiSeq with 600-cycle, single-indexed, paired-end runs. The paper's data handling went like this. TRB reads were aligned and assembled with MiXCR version 2.1.12 using the default MiXCR reference library. A clone was defined by each unique CDR3 nucleotide sequence, and the analysis included only productive sequences with two or more reads. To assess repertoire diversity, an R script computed alpha-parameterized diversity profiles (alpha 0 to 5), which included the Shannon (alpha 1) and Simpson (alpha 2) indices. Combinatorial TRB VJ usage was calculated with the tcR package and was compared between cohorts by principal component analysis performed with ade4. GLIPH clustering of TCRbeta CDR3s was carried out on cohort pairs matched by age and read depth, and cluster frequencies were compared by Wilcoxon test. TCRdb reprocessed the reads, and each CDR3 protein sequence is entered once, without DNA. What appears here as the V and J calls and clone size reflects TCRdb's work, not the paper's. In this sample's table one finds 15,000 or so distinct CDR3 sequences. The ten largest clones add up to under 2.5% of the sample.

The CDR3 numbers 11 residues from cysteine through phenylalanine. DNA for this receptor is not on file. According to the germline V gene, CDR1 reads SQVTM and CDR2 reads ANQGSEA. General findings and caveats noted by the study authors: The cluster-lack signature was not seen for secondary cytopenia versus CLL, apparently masked by the dominant lymphoma-associated repertoire. The GLIPH analysis suggested a lack of physiological T cell clusters in primary autoimmune cytopenia patients, since some 46 clusters were exclusive to healthy donors whereas 17 were exclusive to patients. Compared with active autoimmune hepatitis patients, healthy donors had almost three times as many exclusive TRB clusters, a finding consistent with an autoimmunity-wide signature. The TRB repertoire shifts, including less even repertoires in secondary cytopenia and CLL, mostly reflected lymphoma bias and not autoimmunity. The T cell clusters were defined only in silico, and the functional role of the clusters still needed to be validated experimentally.

No count is recorded, though its frequency marks this clonotype as medium-sized (0.01 to 0.1%). Its antigen remains unidentified. The chain was built from TRBV29-1 and TRBJ2-7; absent DNA, TCRdb's TRBD1 call cannot be checked. This TCR derives from a human donor with an autoimmune cytopenia or autoimmune hepatitis (not recorded which). The source material was peripheral blood. The CDR3 region: CSASKGFEQYF.